These 19 T cell receptor beta chains were sequenced from one sample in a study of identical twins. TCRdb re-analysed the 5' RACE reads in MiXCR, keeping a single row per CDR3 protein. This table holds 500,000 to 600,000 distinct CDR3 sequences, 20% to 25% found once. These data were also reused for a study on T cells expressing NK-cell markers.

The sequenced sample was CD4+ T cells sorted from blood. The source is a young woman in good health.

This chain joins TRBV18 and TRBJ2-5; 8 nucleotides align to TRBD1. Germline lookup yields CDR1 KGHSH and CDR2 LQKENI. The length of the CDR3 is 15 residues. Trimming at V came to 4 bases and at J to 3 bases, leaving 7 bases not matched to a gene. This CDR3 is CASSRPGQVEETQYF. CDR3 DNA sequence: TGTGCCAGCTCACGTCCGGGACAGGTTGAAGAGACCCAGTACTTC.

V is TRBV20-1 and J is TRBJ2-3; D is possibly TRBD1 (5 bases). Between the trimmed V and J ends, which lost 3 bases and 6 bases, there was a span of 16 bases. Germline CDR1 DFQATT, CDR2 SNEGSKA (reference sequence). The length of the CDR3 is 14 residues. The CDR3 DNA reads as TGCAGTGCTAGGGATCCTCAGGGTCCTGATACGCAGTATTTT. Translation: CSARDPQGPDTQYF.

The chain uses TRBV12-3 or TRBV12-4 and TRBJ2-3, with 10 bases identical to TRBD2. The CDR3 is 19 residues long. The CDR3 loop reads CTCSHSTLLERGGSDTQYF. In DNA, the CDR3 is TGTACCTGCAGTCACTCCACATTGTTGGAGCGGGGGGGCTCAGATACGCAGTATTTT.

The chain uses TRBV19 and TRBJ2-6, with D perhaps TRBD1 (6 bases). Germline V gene sequence: CDR1 LNHDA, CDR2 SQIVND (reference sequence). V gave up 3 bases and J gave up 7 bases, with 10 bases separating them. The CDR3 covers 14 residues. CDR3 coding DNA: TGTGCCAGTAGTATTATGGGGGCAGCCAACGTCCTGACTTTC. It specifies CASSIMGAANVLTF.

CDR3 sequence reads: CASRASRARTDTQYF. CDR3 sequence (DNA): TGTGCCAGTAGGGCCAGTCGGGCGCGGACAGATACGCAGTATTTT. This chain joins TRBV19 and TRBJ2-3, with D uncertain. Trimming stripped 6 bases from V and 3 bases from J, with 16 bases between. Germline CDR1 LNHDA, CDR2 SQIVND (reference sequence). The length of the CDR3 is 15 residues.

The table lists this clonotype with a few counts. This chain connects TRBV9 to TRBJ2-2, with D maybe TRBD1 (7 bases). The CDR3 loop spans 15 amino acids. Germline assignment: CDR1 SGDLS and CDR2 YYNGEE. Trimming stripped 4 bases from V and 6 bases from J, with 16 bases between. In nucleotides, the CDR3 is TGTGCCAGCAGCCCCAGGGGGGCGTTTGCCGGGGAGCTGTTTTTT. Its translation: CASSPRGAFAGELFF.

The chain recombines TRBV6-5 with TRBJ1-2; 9 bases match TRBD1. The length of the CDR3 is 15 residues. Germline lookup yields CDR1 MNHEY and CDR2 SVGAGI. V was clipped by 2 bases and J by 8 bases; unmatched bases: 9. The CDR3 loop reads CASSYDGTGSLGYTF. The DNA of the CDR3 is TGTGCCAGCAGTTACGATGGGACAGGGTCCTTGGGCTACACCTTC.

The chain couples TRBV4-2 to TRBJ2-7; 7 nucleotides align to TRBD1. CDR1 is LGHNA, CDR2 YNFKEQ, per germline. J lost 0 bases, V lost 4 bases, and 9 bases had no gene match. This CDR3 is 16 amino acids long. This CDR3 reads CASSPYWTGNSYEQYF. The CDR3 bases are TGTGCCAGCAGCCCTTATTGGACAGGAAACTCCTACGAGCAGTACTTC.

The chain couples TRBV12-3 or TRBV12-4 to TRBJ2-1; D ambiguous. The CDR3 has 13 residues. Between the trimmed V and J ends, which lost 7 bases and 9 bases, there was a span of 16 bases. The CDR3 region is CASTRSPPFEQFF. CDR3 in DNA: TGTGCCAGCACTCGCAGCCCCCCGTTTGAGCAGTTCTTC.

This clonotype was seen only a few times. The J gene is TRBJ2-5, the V gene TRBV12-3 or TRBV12-4, with TRBD2 matching over 11 bases. The CDR3 contains 14 residues. V trimming: 3 bases; J trimming: 8 bases; junction bases outside the gene matches: 5. The CDR3 DNA is TGTGCCAGCAGTTTGGGACTAGCGGAGCCAACCCAGTACTTC. Its protein product is CASSLGLAEPTQYF.

This clonotype has a handful of counts. V usage is TRBV5-1 and J usage is TRBJ2-2; the D call may be TRBD1 or TRBD2 (6 bases each). CDR1 and CDR2 (germline): SGHRS, YFSETQ. Trimming removed 1 base at V and 7 bases at J, with 17 bases between. The CDR3 spans 16 residues. CDR3 protein: CASSLNPGAPGGELFF. The CDR3 nucleotides read TGCGCCAGCAGCTTGAACCCGGGGGCGCCGGGCGGGGAGCTGTTTTTT.

V and J are TRBV6-1 and TRBJ1-1, with 10 bases identical to TRBD1. The J segment lost 10 bases and the V segment lost 6 bases, leaving 23 bases of the junction unmatched. Germline V CDR1 and CDR2: MNHNS, SASEGT. The CDR3 has 18 residues. As DNA, the CDR3 is TGTGCCAGCAGGACGGACAGGGGGATACGAGGGACAGGGAAGGGAGCTTTCTTT. Its protein is CASRTDRGIRGTGKGAFF.

This clonotype was found a few times. CDR3 amino acids: CASTTDLYEQYF. The CDR3 bases are TGTGCCAGCACCACAGATCTCTACGAGCAGTACTTC. The V call is TRBV27, the J call TRBJ2-7; no definite D call. Deletions cut 7 bases from V and 3 bases from J, with 10 bases between. Germline CDR1 reads MNHEY; CDR2 reads SMNVEV (reference sequence). The CDR3 length is 12 residues.

This clonotype was counted a few times. J is TRBJ2-5 and V is TRBV10-3, with a tentative D call TRBD2 (5 bases). The germline V and J ends were trimmed by 4 bases and 4 bases, with 13 bases remaining between them. The CDR3 totals 14 residues. CDR1 is ENHRY and CDR2 is SYGVKD in the germline V gene. This chain's CDR3 is CAISGSGSRETQYF. DNA of the CDR3: TGTGCCATCAGTGGCTCGGGGTCGAGAGAGACCCAGTACTTC.

This clonotype was seen a single time. V gene TRBV27 combines with J gene TRBJ2-1; the D call may be TRBD1 or TRBD2 (5 bases each). The CDR3 covers 16 residues. Per the germline V gene, CDR1 is MNHEY and CDR2 is SMNVEV (reference sequence). Trimming removed 6 bases from V and 0 bases from J, with 15 bases in between. CDR3 sequence reads: CASSLFRESSYNEQFF. The CDR3 region has the DNA TGTGCCAGCAGCCTCTTCAGGGAGAGCTCCTACAATGAGCAGTTCTTC.

The V gene is TRBV2, the J gene TRBJ2-7, with D tentatively TRBD1 or TRBD2 (5 bases each). CDR1 is SNHLY, CDR2 FYNNEI, per germline. V dropped 3 bases and J dropped 5 bases, with 17 bases sitting between them. The CDR3 totals 15 residues. The CDR3 DNA reads as TGTGCCAGCAGTGATCTGGGGACGGTTCTAGACGAGCAGTACTTC. Protein product: CASSDLGTVLDEQYF.

Concerning this clonotype: One end of the junction does not line up with germline, which may come from a read error. The chain employs TRBV3-1 and TRBJ1-1, with D hard to call. The germline V gene has CDR1 LGHDT and CDR2 YNNKEL (reference sequence). This CDR3 contains 12 residues. Written as DNA, the CDR3 is TGTGCCAGCAGCCAAGATAGCATAAGGCTATCCTTT. It encodes CASSQDSIRLSF.

This clonotype was seen a single time. Written as DNA, the CDR3 is TGTGCCAGCGTAGGCCCTAGCACAGATACGCAGTATTTT. Translation gives CASVGPSTDTQYF. The chain links TRBV18 to TRBJ2-3; no clear D. Trimming stripped 8 bases from V and 0 bases from J, with 9 bases between. This CDR3 is built from 13 residues. Germline V gene data show CDR1 as KGHSH and CDR2 as LQKENI.

The table lists this clonotype with a few counts. As DNA, the CDR3 is TGCAGTGCTAAATTCCTAGGGGCGAGTGGCTACACCTTC. Its translation is CSAKFLGASGYTF. The J gene is TRBJ1-2, the V gene TRBV20-1; tentatively, D is TRBD1 (5 bases). The CDR3 length is 13 residues. V was clipped by 4 bases and J by 7 bases, with 16 bases between them. Germline CDR1 DFQATT, CDR2 SNEGSKA (reference sequence).